These 25 T cell receptor beta chains were all obtained from the same sample, sequenced in a study of T cells expressing NK-cell markers. TCRdb re-called the 5' RACE reads; every CDR3 protein appears as one record, without DNA. The table for this sample gives about 550,000 distinct CDR3 sequences. Material: blood T cells: a sorted CD56 or NKG2C T cell subset, CD4+ or CD8+ T cells, or bulk PBMC T cells (not recorded which). These receptors were taken from a man aged 18-30 years in good health.

J is TRBJ2-1 and V is TRBV5-1; TCRdb outputs TRBD1, but without DNA this stays unchecked. This CDR3 has 13 amino acids. Looked up from germline, CDR1 is SGHRS and CDR2 is YFSETQ. The CDR3 spells CASSLEGVGYQFF.

This chain joins TRBV9 and TRBJ2-7; without DNA, the TCRdb call of TRBD1 cannot be checked. Germline lookup yields CDR1 SGDLS and CDR2 YYNGEE. The CDR3 runs to 16 residues. CDR3: CASSAADRGLPYEQYF.

The rearrangement uses TRBV2 and TRBJ2-5; with no DNA, the TCRdb D assignment of TRBD1 cannot be verified. This CDR3 has 14 amino acids. The germline gives CDR1 SNHLY, CDR2 FYNNEI. The CDR3 spells CASRGIRGQETQYF.

The V and J genes are TRBV12-3 or TRBV12-4 and TRBJ2-3; TCRdb's assignment of TRBD1 cannot be checked, as there is no DNA. The CDR3 is 16 residues long. The CDR3 here is CASSFISRGFTDTQYF.

V is TRBV7-6 and J is TRBJ2-1; with no DNA, the TCRdb D assignment of TRBD2 cannot be verified. The CDR3 contains 17 residues. From germline, CDR1 is SGHVS and CDR2 FNYEAQ. The CDR3 is CASSLTAGLAADDEQFF.

This chain connects TRBV20-1 to TRBJ2-7; TCRdb gives TRBD1 as the D gene, but with no DNA this cannot be confirmed. The CDR3 extends over 13 amino acids. Per the germline V gene, CDR1 is DFQATT and CDR2 is SNEGSKA (reference sequence). The CDR3 reads CSAREPGPYEQYF.

The chain employs TRBV10-1 and TRBJ2-1; lacking DNA, the TRBD2 call made by TCRdb goes unchecked. Per germline, CDR1 WNHNN and CDR2 SYGVQD (reference sequence). The CDR3 totals 16 residues. This CDR3 is CASSARRLAGRNEQFF.

The chain couples TRBV12-3 or TRBV12-4 to TRBJ2-3; TCRdb reports TRBD1, a call that lacks DNA to check it against. The CDR3 has 14 amino acids. The CDR3 sequence is CASSPGTSADTQYF.

This rearrangement joins TRBV5-1 to TRBJ2-7; the D call from TCRdb, TRBD1, cannot be confirmed without DNA. The CDR3 length is 14 residues. Per germline, CDR1 SGHRS and CDR2 YFSETQ. This chain's CDR3 is CASSPGQERGEQYF.

The chain joins TRBV15 to TRBJ1-5. CDR3 size: 15 residues. From germline, CDR1 is LNHNV and CDR2 YYDKDF (reference sequence). CDR3 residues: CATSRDRASGQPQHF.

This chain uses TRBV29-1 with TRBJ2-1; no DNA is available, so the TRBD1 call from TCRdb remains unchecked. CDR1 is SQVTM, CDR2 ANQGSEA, per germline. The CDR3 loop spans 12 amino acids. The CDR3 loop reads CSVGSGNNEQFF.

The V gene is TRBV6-1, the J gene TRBJ1-3; as DNA is missing, the TRBD1 call by TCRdb cannot be tested. Germline CDR1 is MNHNS and CDR2 is SASEGT. The CDR3 has 14 amino acids. The CDR3 is CASSKNPGGNTIYF.

The chain combines TRBV5-1 with TRBJ1-1; TCRdb indicates TRBD1, and absent DNA this call remains unverified. In germline, CDR1 is SGHRS, CDR2 YFSETQ. There are 13 residues in the CDR3. The chain's CDR3 is CASSSRTGVEAFF.

The chain employs TRBV5-1 and TRBJ2-1; absent DNA, TCRdb's TRBD1 call cannot be checked. This CDR3 contains 13 residues. Germline CDR1 and CDR2: SGHRS and YFSETQ. This CDR3 is CASSPLRDGEQFF. The full variable domain, completed using reference TRBV5-1 and TRBJ2-1, is KAGVTQTPRYLIKTRGQQVTLSCSPISGHRSVSWYQQTPGQGLQFLFEYFSETQRNKGNFPGRFSGRQFSNSRSEMNVSTLELGDSALYLCASSPLRDGEQFFGPGTRLTVL.

The chain links TRBV5-1 to TRBJ2-1; TCRdb's assignment of TRBD2 cannot be checked, as there is no DNA. The CDR3 has 15 residues. Germline CDR1 is SGHRS and CDR2 is YFSETQ. CDR3 sequence reads: CASSGGTSGVNEQFF.

J is TRBJ1-2 and V is TRBV18. The germline V gene encodes CDR1 KGHSH and CDR2 LQKENI. CDR3 size: 13 residues. The CDR3: CASSPQASWGYTF. Full variable domain (rest looked up from reference TRBV18 and TRBJ1-2): NAGVMQNPRHLVRRRGQEARLRCSPMKGHSHVYWYRQLPEEGLKFMVYLQKENIIDESGMPKERFSAEFPKEGPSILRIQQVVRGDSAAYFCASSPQASWGYTFGSGTRLTVV.

This chain joins TRBV27 and TRBJ1-1. CDR3 size: 14 residues. Germline lookup yields CDR1 MNHEY and CDR2 SMNVEV (reference sequence). CDR3: CASSHRPDGTEAFF.

The chain uses TRBV4-1 and TRBJ1-3. Germline CDR1 and CDR2: MGHRA and YSYEKL. This CDR3 has 14 amino acids. The CDR3: CASSQEQSGNTIYF.

This rearrangement joins TRBV5-1 to TRBJ1-4. The CDR3 runs to 17 residues. CDR1 is SGHRS, CDR2 YFSETQ, per germline. The CDR3 sequence is CASSLARGTATNEKLFF.

V is TRBV7-3 and J is TRBJ2-6. The germline gives CDR1 SGHTA, CDR2 FQGTGA. The CDR3 extends over 17 amino acids. CDR3 in amino acids: CASSLYAVTSGANVLTF.

This chain uses TRBV18 with TRBJ1-1; TCRdb selects TRBD1, and the lack of DNA leaves this call unchecked. The CDR3 has 15 amino acids. CDR1 is KGHSH, CDR2 LQKENI, per germline. CDR3 amino acids: CASSPLNRGMTEAFF.

This CDR3 reads CASSPAGQGQYF. V is TRBV5-1 and J is TRBJ2-5; TCRdb returns TRBD1, unconfirmable since there is no DNA. Germline loops: CDR1 SGHRS, CDR2 YFSETQ. This CDR3 spans 12 amino acids. Complete variable domain (other parts from reference TRBV5-1 and TRBJ2-5): KAGVTQTPRYLIKTRGQQVTLSCSPISGHRSVSWYQQTPGQGLQFLFEYFSETQRNKGNFPGRFSGRQFSNSRSEMNVSTLELGDSALYLCASSPAGQGQYFGPGTRLLVL.

The chain joins TRBV21-1 to TRBJ2-5; absent DNA, TCRdb's TRBD2 call cannot be checked. TRBV21-1 is classified as a pseudogene. The CDR3 is made up of 16 amino acids. The CDR3: CASSKVGTTSEETQYF.

The chain employs TRBV6-5 and TRBJ2-1. CDR1 is MNHEY, CDR2 SVGAGI, per germline. This CDR3 spans 11 amino acids. The CDR3 protein is CASSSSLEQFF.

The chain couples TRBV6-5 to TRBJ2-2; the D call of TRBD2 rests on TCRdb alone, since no DNA is present to check it. Germline V gives CDR1 MNHEY, CDR2 SVGAGI. This CDR3 comprises 16 residues. CDR3 loop: CASSYSGLATTGELFF.